These T cell receptor beta chains were read from a single sample in a study of blood T cell repertoires in COVID-19. The repertoire was sequenced with immunoSEQ multiplex PCR; TCRdb's copy has only in-frame clones and lacks some. The sample includes 140,000 or so clones, about 88% seen only once; the top ten take about 2.6%. The sequenced material came from peripheral blood. All receptors derive from a human donor with acute or convalescent COVID-19. The donor label of this sample is uncertain. The CDR3 runs from the conserved cysteine through the conserved F or W. A D gene is named only where the DNA matches it firmly. The listing skips clone size in some rows; elsewhere it reads once, few, many or a size class.

d_call	clone_size	v_call	j_call	cdr3_aa	cdr3_nt
TRBD1	-	TRBV29-1	TRBJ1-1	CSVGQGGTEAFF	TGCAGCGTTGGACAGGGGGGAACTGAAGCTTTCTTT
TRBD2	-	TRBV5-1	TRBJ2-3	CASSLARTSGEIPDTQYF	TGCGCCAGCAGCTTGGCCCGCACTAGCGGGGAGATTCCAGATACGCAGTATTTT
TRBD1	-	TRBV3-1/TRBV3-2	TRBJ1-4	CASSRQGAYEKLFF	TGTGCCAGCAGCCGACAGGGGGCATATGAAAAACTGTTTTTT
TRBD1	-	TRBV9	TRBJ1-2	CASSGGQGAFYGYTF	TGTGCCAGCAGCGGCGGACAGGGGGCGTTTTATGGCTACACCTTC
-	-	TRBV27	TRBJ2-5	CASSPRMTRSQETQYF	TGTGCCAGCAGTCCACGTATGACTAGATCCCAAGAGACCCAGTACTTC
-	few	TRBV28	TRBJ2-1	CASSLRGRGFDEQFF	TGTGCCAGCAGTCTCAGGGGACGGGGATTCGATGAGCAGTTCTTC
-	-	TRBV5-1	TRBJ2-3	CASDSGLYTDTQYF	TGCGCCAGTGACAGCGGGCTTTACACAGATACGCAGTATTTT
TRBD2	few	TRBV4-2	TRBJ2-1	CASSHSPGTSPNEQFF	TGTGCCAGCAGCCATAGCCCCGGGACTAGCCCCAATGAGCAGTTCTTC
TRBD1	-	TRBV10-3	TRBJ1-1	CAIRPPTGLTEAFF	TGTGCCATCAGGCCACCGACAGGGCTCACTGAAGCTTTCTTT
-	-	TRBV6-6	TRBJ1-6	CASSPNGTPSYNSPLHF	TGTGCCAGCAGTCCCAACGGGACTCCTAGCTATAATTCACCCCTCCACTTT
-	once	TRBV27	TRBJ1-1	CASSRTLTAEAFF	TGTGCCAGCAGTCGTACTCTAACAGCCGAAGCTTTCTTT
TRBD1	-	TRBV7-6	TRBJ2-7	CASSPPPRQGFYEQYF	TGTGCCAGCAGCCCTCCCCCGCGACAGGGGTTTTACGAGCAGTACTTC
-	few	TRBV4-2	TRBJ1-2	CASSQDNIRRQDYGYTF	TGTGCCAGCAGCCAAGATAATATAAGGAGACAGGACTATGGCTACACCTTC
TRBD1	-	TRBV6-5	TRBJ1-2	CASSYFSGQNYGYTF	TGTGCCAGCAGTTACTTCTCGGGACAGAACTATGGCTACACCTTC
TRBD2	-	TRBV7-2	TRBJ2-3	CASSLVAGGLTDTQYF	TGTGCCAGCAGCTTAGTAGCGGGAGGCCTCACAGATACGCAGTATTTT
TRBD1	once	TRBV6-2/TRBV6-3	TRBJ1-1	CASSPKFRTGGARTEAFF	TGTGCCAGCAGTCCCAAATTTAGGACAGGGGGCGCCCGGACTGAAGCTTTCTTT
-	-	TRBV4-3	TRBJ1-4	CASSQEGLGTLNEKLFF	TGCGCCAGCAGCCAAGAAGGGCTGGGGACACTTAATGAAAAACTGTTTTTT
-	-	TRBV7-3	TRBJ2-6	CASSHSGGSSGANVLTF	TGTGCCAGCAGCCACTCAGGGGGGAGCTCTGGGGCCAACGTCCTGACTTTC
TRBD2	-	TRBV5-4	TRBJ2-3	CASSSKIGLAETDTQYF	TGTGCCAGCAGCTCAAAAATCGGACTAGCGGAGACAGATACGCAGTATTTT
-	once	TRBV28	TRBJ1-2	CASSSGTSYGYTF	TGTGCCAGCAGCTCCGGGACATCCTATGGCTACACCTTC
-	-	TRBV5-5	TRBJ1-1	CASNLMAGSTEAFF	TGTGCCAGCAACCTGATGGCGGGTTCCACTGAAGCTTTCTTT
TRBD2	-	TRBV6-5	TRBJ2-7	CASSLTPGLGYEQYF	TGTGCCAGCAGCCTTACCCCGGGACTAGGCTACGAGCAGTACTTC
TRBD1	-	TRBV5-5	TRBJ1-1	CASSSGERGLDTEAFF	TGTGCCAGCAGCTCCGGCGAGAGGGGGCTCGACACTGAAGCTTTCTTT
TRBD2	-	TRBV7-2	TRBJ2-7	CASSPWWAGGINEQYF	TGTGCCAGCAGCCCATGGTGGGCGGGGGGCATCAACGAGCAGTACTTC
-	-	TRBV5-5	TRBJ1-1	CASSLAGGQKNTEAFF	TGTGCCAGCAGCTTGGCCGGGGGGCAGAAGAACACTGAAGCTTTCTTT
TRBD1	-	TRBV14	TRBJ1-1	CASRKDRGAEAFF	TGTGCCAGCAGAAAGGACAGGGGCGCTGAAGCTTTCTTT
-	-	TRBV30	TRBJ2-3	CAWGTGSDTQYF	TGTGCCTGGGGAACAGGGTCAGATACGCAGTATTTT
TRBD2	-	TRBV5-1	TRBJ2-5	CASSLAGGNSAQYF	TGCGCCAGCAGCTTGGCGGGGGGAAACTCTGCCCAGTACTTC
-	many	TRBV19	TRBJ1-3	CASSVRGSASGNTIYF	TGTGCCAGTAGTGTTCGAGGCAGTGCCTCTGGAAACACCATATATTTT
-	few	TRBV4-2	TRBJ2-1	CASSQDLSSYNEQFF	TGTGCCAGCAGCCAAGATTTGAGCTCCTACAATGAGCAGTTCTTC
-	few	TRBV6-2/TRBV6-3	TRBJ1-5	CASSYSGGYQPQHF	TGTGCCAGCAGTTACTCGGGGGGGTACCAGCCCCAGCATTTT
-	-	TRBV6-5	TRBJ1-6	CASTQGQAGSPLHF	TGTGCCAGCACCCAAGGCCAGGCGGGTTCACCCCTCCACTTT
TRBD1	-	TRBV7-9	TRBJ2-7	CASSLGQGVYYEQYF	TGTGCCAGCAGCTTAGGGCAGGGGGTATACTACGAGCAGTACTTC
-	-	TRBV7-3	TRBJ1-5	CASSQGGNSNQPQHF	TGTGCCAGCAGCCAGGGAGGAAATAGCAATCAGCCCCAGCATTTT
-	-	TRBV19	TRBJ2-1	CASSIVTDEQFF	TGTGCCAGTAGTATAGTAACAGATGAGCAGTTCTTC
TRBD1	-	TRBV18	TRBJ1-2	CASSSYPGTDSVNYGYTF	TGTGCCAGCTCATCATACCCCGGGACAGATAGTGTTAACTATGGCTACACCTTC
TRBD2	-	TRBV11-3	TRBJ2-3	CASSLGSGGESTDTQYF	TGTGCCAGCAGCTTAGGGTCGGGAGGAGAAAGCACAGATACGCAGTATTTT
-	-	TRBV28	TRBJ2-5	CASSLSWTTPSLDRAETQYF	TGTGCCAGCAGTCTTTCGTGGACTACCCCATCACTTGACCGAGCAGAGACCCAGTACTTC
-	-	TRBV10-3	TRBJ2-5	CAIMEGALRETQYF	TGTGCCATCATGGAGGGGGCTCTTAGAGAGACCCAGTACTTC
-	-	TRBV29-1	TRBJ1-2	CSVEDPNRTNYGYTF	TGCAGCGTTGAAGATCCCAACAGGACCAACTATGGCTACACCTTC
-	-	TRBV5-1	TRBJ1-2	CASRPGGAEGYTF	TGCGCCAGCCGTCCCGGGGGGGCGGAAGGCTACACCTTC
-	-	TRBV5-1	TRBJ2-7	CASSINPGTGLGEQYF	TGCGCCAGCAGCATTAATCCCGGCACAGGGCTCGGCGAGCAGTACTTC
TRBD2	-	TRBV4-3	TRBJ2-1	CASSQSYQVAGGGKNEQFF	TGCGCCAGCAGCCAAAGCTATCAGGTAGCGGGAGGGGGGAAGAATGAGCAGTTCTTC
-	-	TRBV10-1	TRBJ2-7	CAIMRTTSLYEQYF	TGCGCCATCATGAGGACTACCTCCCTGTACGAGCAGTACTTC
-	-	TRBV4-2	TRBJ1-2	CASSQAIIDGTTTYGYTF	TGTGCCAGCAGCCAGGCCATAATCGACGGAACCACTACCTATGGCTACACCTTC
-	-	TRBV18	TRBJ2-5	CASSVGQRQETQYF	TGTGCCAGCTCAGTCGGACAGCGACAAGAGACCCAGTACTTC
-	-	TRBV7-2	TRBJ1-5	CASSLYGSNQPQHF	TGTGCCAGCAGCTTATACGGGAGCAATCAGCCCCAGCATTTT
TRBD2	-	TRBV27	TRBJ2-1	CASSTRTSGRYNEQFF	TGTGCCAGCAGTACCCGGACTAGCGGGAGGTACAATGAGCAGTTCTTC
TRBD2	once	TRBV6-2/TRBV6-3	TRBJ2-1	CASSARPSGGANEQFF	TGTGCCAGCAGTGCCCGCCCGAGCGGGGGGGCCAATGAGCAGTTCTTC
-	once	TRBV6-4	TRBJ1-6	CASSTDVRSPLHF	TGTGCCAGCAGCACAGACGTAAGGTCACCCCTCCACTTT
-	-	TRBV10-3	TRBJ1-2	CAIRSFGSNGYTF	TGTGCCATCCGGTCGTTTGGGAGCAATGGCTACACCTTC
-	-	TRBV4-3	TRBJ2-1	CASSQELGEAIVYNEQFF	TGCGCCAGCAGCCAAGAATTGGGTGAGGCCATTGTCTACAATGAGCAGTTCTTC
-	-	TRBV19	TRBJ1-5	CASSIQGRGQPQHF	TGTGCCAGTAGTATACAGGGAAGGGGGCAGCCCCAGCATTTT
TRBD1	-	TRBV7-2	TRBJ1-2	CASSPRVGQRYGYTF	TGTGCCAGCAGCCCCCGGGTGGGACAGCGCTATGGCTACACCTTC
-	-	TRBV7-6	TRBJ1-1	CASSLQENTEAFF	TGTGCCAGCAGCTTACAGGAGAACACTGAAGCTTTCTTT
-	-	TRBV4-1	TRBJ2-3	CASSRGLKNSPDTQYF	TGCGCCAGCAGCCGCGGACTAAAAAATAGTCCAGATACGCAGTATTTT
TRBD2	-	TRBV9	TRBJ2-1	CASSARLAGNEQFF	TGTGCCAGCAGCGCAAGACTAGCGGGAAATGAGCAGTTCTTC
TRBD2	-	TRBV6-5	TRBJ2-3	CASKRGGLADTQYF	TGTGCCAGCAAGCGGGGGGGTCTGGCAGATACGCAGTATTTT